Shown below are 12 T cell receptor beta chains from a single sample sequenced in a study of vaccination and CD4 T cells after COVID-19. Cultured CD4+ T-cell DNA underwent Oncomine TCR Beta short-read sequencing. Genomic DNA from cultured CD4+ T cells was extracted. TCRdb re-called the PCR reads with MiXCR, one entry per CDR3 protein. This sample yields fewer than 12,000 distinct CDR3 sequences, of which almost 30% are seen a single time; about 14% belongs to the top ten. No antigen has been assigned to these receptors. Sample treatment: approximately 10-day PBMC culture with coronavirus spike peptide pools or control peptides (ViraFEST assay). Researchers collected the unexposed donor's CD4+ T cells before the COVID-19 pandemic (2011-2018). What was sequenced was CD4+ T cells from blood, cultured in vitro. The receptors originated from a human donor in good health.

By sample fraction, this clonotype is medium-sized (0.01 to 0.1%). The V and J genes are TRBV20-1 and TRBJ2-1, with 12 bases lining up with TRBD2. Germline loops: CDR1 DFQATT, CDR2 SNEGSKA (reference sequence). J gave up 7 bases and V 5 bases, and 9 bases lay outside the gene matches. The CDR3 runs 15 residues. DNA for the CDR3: TGCAGTGCTGAAAGAGGACTAGCGGGAAATAATGAGCAGTTCTTC. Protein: CSAERGLAGNNEQFF.

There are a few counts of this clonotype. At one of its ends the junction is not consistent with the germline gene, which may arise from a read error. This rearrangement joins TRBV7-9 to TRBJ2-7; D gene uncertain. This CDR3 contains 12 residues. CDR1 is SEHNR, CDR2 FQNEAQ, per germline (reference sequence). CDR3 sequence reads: CATSSLQSEQYF. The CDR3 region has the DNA TGTGCCACCAGCAGCTTACAGTCCGAGCAGTACTTC.

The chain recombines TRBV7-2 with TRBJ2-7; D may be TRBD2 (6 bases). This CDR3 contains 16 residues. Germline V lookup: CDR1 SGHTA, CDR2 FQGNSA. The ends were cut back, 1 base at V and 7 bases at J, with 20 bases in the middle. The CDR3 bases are TGTGCCAGCAGCTTAGGGGCGTCTAGCGCCCTTATTGAGCAGTACTTC. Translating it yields CASSLGASSALIEQYF.

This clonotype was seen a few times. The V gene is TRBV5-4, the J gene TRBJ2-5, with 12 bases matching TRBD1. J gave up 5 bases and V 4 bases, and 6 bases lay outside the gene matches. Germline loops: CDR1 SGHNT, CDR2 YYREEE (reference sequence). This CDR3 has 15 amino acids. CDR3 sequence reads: CASSAGQGAWETQYF. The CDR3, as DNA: TGTGCCAGCAGCGCGGGACAGGGGGCGTGGGAGACCCAGTACTTC.

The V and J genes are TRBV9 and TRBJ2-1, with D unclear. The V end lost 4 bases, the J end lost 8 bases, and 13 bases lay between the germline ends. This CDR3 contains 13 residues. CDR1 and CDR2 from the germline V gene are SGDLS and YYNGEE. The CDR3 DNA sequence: TGTGCCAGCAGCCCGCACCTAGGCGATGAGCAGTTCTTC. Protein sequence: CASSPHLGDEQFF. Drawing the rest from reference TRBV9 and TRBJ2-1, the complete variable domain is DSGVTQTPKHLITATGQRVTLRCSPRSGDLSVYWYQQSLDQGLQFLIQYYNGEERAKGNILERFSAQQFPDLHSELNLSSLELGDSALYFCASSPHLGDEQFFGPGTRLTVL.

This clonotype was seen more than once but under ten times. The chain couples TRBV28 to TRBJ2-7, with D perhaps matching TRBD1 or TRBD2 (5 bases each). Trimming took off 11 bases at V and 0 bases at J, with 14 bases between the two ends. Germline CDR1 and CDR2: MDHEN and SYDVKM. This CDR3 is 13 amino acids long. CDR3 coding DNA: TGTGCCTCCCTGGGGGAACCCTCCTACGAGCAGTACTTC. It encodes CASLGEPSYEQYF.

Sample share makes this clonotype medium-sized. CDR3 bases: TGTGCCAGCAGTTTCCAAGGGGGAGGTAATGAAAAACTGTTTTTT. This gives the protein CASSFQGGGNEKLFF. The gene calls are TRBV28 and TRBJ1-4; a possible D gene is TRBD1 (6 bases). This CDR3 has 15 residues. In germline, CDR1 is MDHEN, CDR2 SYDVKM. The V end was cut by 3 bases, the J end by 4 bases, with 12 bases between. Using reference TRBV28 and TRBJ1-4 for the parts outside the CDR3, the full variable domain is DVKVTQSSRYLVKRTGEKVFLECVQDMDHENMFWYRQDPGLGLRLIYFSYDVKMKEKGDIPEGYSVSREKKERFSLILESASTNQTSMYLCASSFQGGGNEKLFFGSGTQLSVL.

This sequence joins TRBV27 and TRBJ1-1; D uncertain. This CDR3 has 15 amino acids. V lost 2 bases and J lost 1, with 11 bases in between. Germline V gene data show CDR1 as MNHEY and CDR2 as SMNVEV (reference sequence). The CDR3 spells CASSLGGWENTEAFF. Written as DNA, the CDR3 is TGTGCCAGCAGTTTAGGCGGCTGGGAGAACACTGAAGCTTTCTTT.

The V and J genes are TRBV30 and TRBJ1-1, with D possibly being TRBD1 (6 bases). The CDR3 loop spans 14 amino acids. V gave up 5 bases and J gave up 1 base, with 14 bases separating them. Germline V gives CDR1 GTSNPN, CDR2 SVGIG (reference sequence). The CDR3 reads CAWRGTLWNTEAFF. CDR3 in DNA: TGTGCCTGGCGAGGGACATTATGGAACACTGAAGCTTTCTTT. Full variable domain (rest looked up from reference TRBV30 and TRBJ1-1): SQTIHQWPATLVQPVGSPLSLECTVEGTSNPNLYWYRQAAGRGLQLLFYSVGIGQISSEVPQNLSASRPQDRQFILSSKKLLLSDSGFYLCAWRGTLWNTEAFFGQGTRLTVV.

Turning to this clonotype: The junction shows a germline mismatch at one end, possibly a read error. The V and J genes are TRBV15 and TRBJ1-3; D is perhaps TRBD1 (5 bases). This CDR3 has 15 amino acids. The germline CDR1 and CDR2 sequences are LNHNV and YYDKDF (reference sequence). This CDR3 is CATGSVDITGNTIYF. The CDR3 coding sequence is TGTGCCACCGGCAGTGTGGACATTACTGGAAACACCATATATTTT.

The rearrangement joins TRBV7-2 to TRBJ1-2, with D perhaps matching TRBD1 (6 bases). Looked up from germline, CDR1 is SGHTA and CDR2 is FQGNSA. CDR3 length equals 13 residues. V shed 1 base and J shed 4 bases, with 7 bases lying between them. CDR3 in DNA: TGTGCCAGCAGCTTAGACAGGGCCTATGGCTACACCTTC. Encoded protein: CASSLDRAYGYTF.

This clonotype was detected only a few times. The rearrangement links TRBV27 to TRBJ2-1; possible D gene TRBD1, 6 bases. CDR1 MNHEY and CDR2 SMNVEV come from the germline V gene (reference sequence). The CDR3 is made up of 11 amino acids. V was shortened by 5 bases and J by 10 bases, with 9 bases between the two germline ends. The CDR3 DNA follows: TGTGCCAGCAGTCGAGGGGGAGAGCAGTTCTTC. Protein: CASSRGGEQFF.